This TCR beta chain was retrieved from a study of shared clonotypes between healthy human individuals. Overall study findings and caveats: Exclusively blood specimens were collected; tissue repertoires likely differ.

Note on this clone: Its target is not known.

Approximately 87 million PBMCs went into genomic DNA for unsorted samples. Clones were read by immunoSEQ multiplex PCR, and TCRdb kept only the in-frame ones, dropping some. The sample holds approximately 500,000 clones, 70% to 80% seen once. This receptor was identified in a woman aged 40-49 years in good health. Some clones in this sample may be carry-over from other donors' samples. Sample: PBMCs.

The CDR3 sequence: CASSFQAQETQYF. The CDR3 nucleotides read TGTGCCAGCAGCTTCCAGGCCCAGGAGACCCAGTACTTC. J is TRBJ2-5 and V is TRBV7-3; no clear D. This CDR3 has 13 residues. Trimming left V 3 bases short and J 5 bases short, with 10 bases between. Germline CDR1 reads SGHTA; CDR2 reads FQGTGA.